These 21 T cell receptor beta chains came from one sample sequenced in a study of cytomegalovirus exposure and HLA in healthy donors. PCR used 60 Vbeta primers and 13 Jbeta primers. TCRdb's copy holds only in-frame clones and misses some; the assay was immunoSEQ multiplex PCR. The sample contains under 130,000 clones, approximately 66% of which appear only once. Sequenced material: PBMCs. These receptors were obtained from a man aged 35 to 55 in good health and CMV-seropositive.

This CDR3 reads CAWSVNRDSGNTIYF. CDR3 coding DNA: TGTGCCTGGAGTGTAAACAGGGACTCTGGAAACACCATATATTTT. This chain links TRBV30 with TRBJ1-3; TRBD1 might be the D (6 bases). The CDR3 is made up of 15 amino acids. Trimming pared 0 bases from V and 0 bases from J, leaving 9 bases between. Per germline, CDR1 GTSNPN and CDR2 SVGIG (reference sequence). The full variable domain, in which reference TRBV30 and TRBJ1-3 provide the parts outside the CDR3, is SQTIHQWPATLVQPVGSPLSLECTVEGTSNPNLYWYRQAAGRGLQLLFYSVGIGQISSEVPQNLSASRPQDRQFILSSKKLLLSDSGFYLCAWSVNRDSGNTIYFGEGSWLTVV.

This chain uses TRBV4-1 with TRBJ2-1; 14 bases align to TRBD2. The CDR3 extends over 17 amino acids. J lost 2 bases, V lost 3 bases, and 3 bases had no gene match. The V gene's germline CDR1 is MGHRA and CDR2 YSYEKL. CDR3 protein: CASSQTSGGGTYNEQFF. CDR3 DNA: TGCGCCAGCAGCCAGACTAGCGGGGGGGGCACCTACAATGAGCAGTTCTTC.

V gene TRBV6-1 combines with J gene TRBJ2-1; D is undetermined. Germline V lookup: CDR1 MNHNS, CDR2 SASEGT. Trimming shortened V by 4 bases and J by 7 bases, and 11 bases separated the two germline ends. The CDR3 runs to 13 residues. CDR3: CASSADLPNEQFF. CDR3 sequence (DNA): TGTGCCAGCAGTGCCGACTTGCCTAATGAGCAGTTCTTC.

This clone was recorded only once. V gene TRBV5-4 combines with J gene TRBJ2-1; 10 bases are shared with TRBD2. Germline CDR1 and CDR2: SGHNT and YYREEE (reference sequence). V dropped 0 bases and J dropped 8; count of bases not matched to a gene: 8. The CDR3 loop spans 16 amino acids. This chain's CDR3 is CASSLGLAGEEDEQFF. The DNA for the CDR3 is TGTGCCAGCAGCTTGGGCCTAGCGGGAGAGGAGGATGAGCAGTTCTTC.

This clone was seen a single time. The V and J genes are TRBV27 and TRBJ1-1; 8 nucleotides align to TRBD1. CDR3 length equals 14 residues. V shed 6 bases and J 5 bases; nucleotides not matched to a gene: 8. Germline V CDR1 and CDR2: MNHEY, SMNVEV (reference sequence). CDR3 region: CASSRDRGRTEAFF. The CDR3 DNA follows: TGTGCCAGCAGCAGAGACAGGGGTCGGACTGAAGCTTTCTTT.

This chain uses TRBV7-9 with TRBJ2-7, with D tentatively TRBD1 (6 bases). The CDR3 runs 15 residues. V was trimmed by 5 bases and J by 1 base, leaving 15 bases between them. Germline CDR1 reads SEHNR; CDR2 reads FQNEAQ (reference sequence). CDR3 in amino acids: CASSQEAGASYEQYF. In nucleotides, the CDR3 is TGTGCCAGCAGCCAAGAGGCAGGGGCTTCCTACGAGCAGTACTTC. The full variable domain, its missing parts supplied by reference TRBV7-9 and TRBJ2-7, is DTGVSQNPRHKITKRGQNVTFRCDPISEHNRLYWYRQTLGQGPEFLTYFQNEAQLEKSRLLSDRFSAERPKGSFSTLEIQRTEQGDSAMYLCASSQEAGASYEQYFGPGTRLTVT.

The chain links TRBV5-1 to TRBJ2-3, with TRBD1 identical over 9 bases. Germline V CDR1 and CDR2: SGHRS, YFSETQ. This CDR3 is 16 amino acids long. J gave up 3 bases and V 2 bases, and 7 bases lay outside the gene matches. The CDR3 nucleotides read TGCGCCAGCAGCTTATTGAGGACAGGGGATACAGATACGCAGTATTTT. It translates to CASSLLRTGDTDTQYF.

CDR3 DNA sequence: TGTGCCAGCAGCCGAACGCCCGGGACTAGCGGGGGTGCCCGGTACTTC. The encoded protein is CASSRTPGTSGGARYF. The V and J genes are TRBV5-6 and TRBJ2-5; 14 positions agree with TRBD2. CDR1 SGHDT and CDR2 YYEEEE come from the germline V gene. J lost 13 bases, V lost 4 bases, and 15 bases had no gene match. The CDR3 runs to 16 residues.

The chain combines TRBV10-3 with TRBJ2-1; 10 bases align to TRBD2. This CDR3 comprises 15 residues. V was clipped by 6 bases and J by 3 bases; unmatched bases: 5. The germline V gene encodes CDR1 ENHRY and CDR2 SYGVKD. The CDR3 sequence is CAISPSSGSYNEQFF. CDR3 bases: TGTGCCATCAGCCCCTCTAGCGGGAGCTACAATGAGCAGTTCTTC.

The chain is built from TRBV21-1 and TRBJ1-1; TRBD1, as called in the table, went unchecked against the DNA. TRBV21-1 is a documented pseudogene. The CDR3 has 14 residues. The CDR3 sequence: CARADRGPNTEAFF. In DNA form, the CDR3 reads TGTGCCAGGGCGGACAGGGGGCCGAACACTGAAGCTTTCTTT.

The chain carries TRBV15 and TRBJ2-3, with D unresolved. Per germline, CDR1 LNHNV and CDR2 YYDKDF (reference sequence). CDR3 length: 11 residues. The V end was cut by 2 bases, the J end by 14 bases, with 11 bases between. DNA of the CDR3: TGTGCCACCAGCAGATCTACCCAAATGTATTTT. Translated: CATSRSTQMYF. Complete variable domain (other parts from reference TRBV15 and TRBJ2-3): DAMVIQNPRYQVTQFGKPVTLSCSQTLNHNVMYWYQQKSSQAPKLLFHYYDKDFNNEADTPDNFQSRRPNTSFCFLDIRSPGLGDTAMYLCATSRSTQMYFGPGTRLTVL.

This chain connects TRBV6-5 to TRBJ1-2; no reliable D call. Deletions cut 2 bases from V and 4 bases from J, with 11 bases between. Germline V CDR1 and CDR2: MNHEY, SVGAGI. The CDR3 contains 14 residues. CDR3 amino acids: CASSYGPRGYGYTF. CDR3 DNA sequence: TGTGCCAGCAGTTACGGACCCCGGGGCTATGGCTACACCTTC.

This sequence joins TRBV29-1 and TRBJ1-1; no firm D call. The CDR3 spans 12 residues. Germline V gene data show CDR1 as SQVTM and CDR2 as ANQGSEA. V gave up 6 bases and J gave up 6 bases, with 14 bases separating them. CDR3 coding DNA: TGCAGCGTCGGCTCGGACGGGGCTGAAGCTTTCTTT. Encoded protein: CSVGSDGAEAFF.

A word on this clone: At the DNA level, this CDR3 is encoded by other sequences in the same sample as well. The V and J genes are TRBV5-1 and TRBJ1-1; a possible D gene is TRBD1 (6 bases). Between the trimmed V and J ends, which lost 0 bases and 5 bases, there was a span of 8 bases. This CDR3 has 13 residues. CDR1 is SGHRS and CDR2 is YFSETQ in the germline V gene. CDR3 protein: CASSLGQATEAFF. The CDR3 DNA is TGCGCCAGCAGCTTGGGACAGGCGACTGAAGCTTTCTTT.

This clone was seen at least ten times. Sequence at one end of the junction differs from germline and may be a read error. The rearrangement links TRBV6-1 to TRBJ2-1; no firm D call. CDR1 is MNHNS, CDR2 SASEGT, per germline. CDR3 length equals 12 residues. CDR3 residues: CASSDLILNRVF. The CDR3 DNA follows: TGTGCCAGCAGTGACCTAATACTTAATCGGGTCTTC.

This rearrangement joins TRBV5-1 to TRBJ1-2; 7 bases agree with TRBD1. The germline V gene has CDR1 SGHRS and CDR2 YFSETQ. The CDR3 spans 16 residues. V gave up 5 bases and J gave up 6 bases; unmatched junction bases: 16. Here the CDR3 reads CASSRTPGQVEHGYTF. The CDR3, as DNA: TGCGCCAGCAGTCGCACCCCTGGACAGGTGGAGCATGGCTACACCTTC.

The rearrangement uses TRBV7-6 and TRBJ2-1; 7 positions agree with TRBD2. With 0 bases clipped from V and 7 bases from J, the junction kept 9 bases outside the gene matches. The CDR3 consists of 16 residues. The germline V gene has CDR1 SGHVS and CDR2 FNYEAQ. The CDR3 sequence is CASSLALGEGRNEQFF. In nucleotides, the CDR3 is TGTGCCAGCAGCTTAGCGTTGGGGGAGGGCCGGAATGAGCAGTTCTTC.

V gene TRBV4-1 combines with J gene TRBJ2-1; 7 nucleotides line up with TRBD2. This CDR3 is built from 16 residues. From germline, CDR1 is MGHRA and CDR2 YSYEKL. V lost 3 bases and J lost 5; bases outside the gene matches: 10. The CDR3 DNA reads TGCGCCAGCAGCCATCGGGGGAGGGCGTTAAACAATGAGCAGTTCTTC. Its protein is CASSHRGRALNNEQFF.

J is TRBJ1-1 and V is TRBV30, with 8 bases fitting TRBD1. Germline values: CDR1 GTSNPN, CDR2 SVGIG (reference sequence). The CDR3 sequence is 14 residues long. V trimming: 3 bases; J trimming: 5 bases; junction bases outside the gene matches: 8. CDR3 coding DNA: TGTGCCTGGAGCAATCAGGGGGCACGAACTGAAGCTTTCTTT. Its translation: CAWSNQGARTEAFF.

The J gene is TRBJ1-5, the V gene TRBV7-8; 7 nucleotides match TRBD1. CDR3 length: 16 residues. The germline V gene has CDR1 SGHVS and CDR2 FQNEAQ. Germline trimming cut 1 base from V and 0 bases from J; bases unmatched to any gene: 3. CDR3 region: CASSLEGAHSNQPQHF. Written as DNA, the CDR3 is TGTGCCAGCAGCTTAGAGGGGGCGCATAGCAATCAGCCCCAGCATTTT.

The V and J genes are TRBV18 and TRBJ2-1, with 9 positions matching TRBD1. Germline V gene data show CDR1 as KGHSH and CDR2 as LQKENI. V gave up 3 bases and J gave up 7 bases; unmatched junction bases: 4. This CDR3 is built from 14 residues. The CDR3 DNA follows: TGTGCCAGCTCACCGGGACAGGGACTGAATGAGCAGTTCTTC. Protein product: CASSPGQGLNEQFF.